This TCR beta chain originates from a study of blood T cell repertoires in COVID-19. Background on the study: Samples representing acute and convalescent COVID-19 were sourced from the United States, Italy and Spain.

TCRdb's table, derived via immunoSEQ multiplex PCR, lists solely in-frame clones and lacks some. This table has approximately 260,000 clones, about 90% appearing once. Germline-derived CDR1 and CDR2 are LNHDA and SQIVND (reference sequence). V was trimmed by 5 bases and J by 8 bases, leaving 13 bases between them. The CDR3 has 13 residues. V gene TRBV19 combines with J gene TRBJ2-4, with D perhaps matching TRBD2 (5 bases). The receptor was isolated from a man in his sixties who had recovered from COVID-19. Material for sequencing was peripheral blood. CDR3: CASSRRNTDIQYF. CDR3 DNA: TGTGCCAGTAGTCGGAGGAATACGGACATTCAGTACTTC.